These 28 T cell receptor beta chains share one sample of origin, sequenced in a study of blood T cell repertoires in COVID-19. TCRdb keeps only in-frame clones here, not all; method: immunoSEQ multiplex PCR. The data show approximately 140,000 clones, with about nine tenths seen just once and around 2.3% held by the top ten. The specimen was peripheral blood. The receptors derive from a human donor with COVID-19, enrolled during active disease. The donor label of this sample is uncertain.

V usage is TRBV12-3 or TRBV12-4 and J usage is TRBJ1-2, with 8 bases lining up with TRBD1. V dropped 8 bases and J dropped 7; count of bases not matched to a gene: 9. This CDR3 is 13 amino acids long. CDR3 loop: CASAQGAPRGYTF. DNA for the CDR3: TGTGCCAGCGCTCAGGGGGCCCCCCGTGGCTACACCTTC.

As DNA, the CDR3 is TGTGCCAGCAGGTCTCAGGGGACAGATACGCAGTATTTT. Translated, it gives CASRSQGTDTQYF. V and J are TRBV6-6 and TRBJ2-3, with D possibly TRBD1 on 6 matching bases. V dropped 6 bases and J dropped 3 bases, with 10 bases sitting between them. The CDR3 sequence is 13 residues long. From germline, CDR1 is MNHNY and CDR2 SVGAGI (reference sequence).

The J gene is TRBJ2-1, the V gene TRBV5-1; 11 nucleotides agree with TRBD2. The CDR3 consists of 16 residues. CDR1 is SGHRS, CDR2 YFSETQ, per germline. V was clipped by 2 bases and J by 3 bases; unmatched bases: 4. The CDR3 sequence: CASSLSSGGYYNEQFF. CDR3 sequence (DNA): TGCGCCAGCAGCTTATCTAGCGGGGGGTACTACAATGAGCAGTTCTTC.

Comment on this clone: Relative to the germline gene, one junction end is altered; a read error may explain this. The chain is built from TRBV7-6 and TRBJ2-5, with a possible D match to TRBD2 (5 bases). The germline V gene encodes CDR1 SGHVS and CDR2 FNYEAQ. The CDR3 length is 19 residues. The CDR3 loop reads CAGSFKRPRVDGLGETQYF. CDR3 sequence (DNA): TGTGCCGGCAGCTTTAAACGCCCGCGGGTTGATGGGCTCGGGGAGACCCAGTACTTC.

This clone was counted between two and nine times. The rearrangement links TRBV3-1 (or the pseudogene TRBV3-2) to TRBJ1-1; D gene unclear. CDR3 length equals 14 residues. Trimming removed 0 bases from V and 5 bases from J, with 10 bases in between. Per the germline V gene, CDR1 is LGHDT and CDR2 is YNNKEL (reference sequence). CDR3 in DNA: TGTGCCAGCAGCCAAGATGTTGCGGGGACTGAAGCTTTCTTT. It translates to CASSQDVAGTEAFF.

With respect to this clone: Its ends do not fully match the called genes, so a read error is possible. The DNA of the CDR3 is TGTGCCAGCCGCTTAGGGAGGACTGAAGCTTTCTTT. Translating gives CASRLGRTEAFF. V gene TRBV7-9 combines with J gene TRBJ1-1; D unresolved. Germline loops: CDR1 SEHNR, CDR2 FQNEAQ (reference sequence). The CDR3 totals 12 residues.

The V gene is TRBV3-1 (or the pseudogene TRBV3-2), the J gene TRBJ2-3, with 14 bases matching TRBD2. Germline-derived CDR1 and CDR2 are LGHDT and YNNKEL (reference sequence). CDR3 length: 14 residues. Losses at the gene ends were 4 bases for V and 11 bases for J; bases not matched to a gene: 5. CDR3 amino acids: CASSRTSGGQGQYF. CDR3 bases: TGTGCCAGCAGCCGGACTAGCGGGGGGCAGGGGCAGTATTTT.

The genes are TRBV5-1 and TRBJ1-1; weak D call: TRBD1 (5 bases). Trimming pared 4 bases from V and 2 bases from J, leaving 15 bases between. This CDR3 spans 15 amino acids. Germline V gives CDR1 SGHRS, CDR2 YFSETQ. This CDR3 reads CASSLGRIGNTEAFF. As DNA, the CDR3 is TGCGCCAGCAGCCTGGGGCGGATAGGCAACACTGAAGCTTTCTTT.

This sequence joins TRBV7-9 and TRBJ2-1; D is unclear. The CDR3 is made up of 11 amino acids. CDR1 SEHNR and CDR2 FQNEAQ come from the germline V gene (reference sequence). Between the trimmed V and J ends, which lost 3 bases and 9 bases, there was a span of 6 bases. CDR3 sequence: CASSFLFEQFF. CDR3 bases: TGTGCCAGCAGCTTCCTCTTTGAGCAGTTCTTC.

The V call is TRBV30, the J call TRBJ2-4; TRBD2 is a possible D gene (6 bases). Germline V CDR1 and CDR2: GTSNPN, SVGIG (reference sequence). Trimming cost V 5 bases and J 2 bases, with 13 bases left between them. This CDR3 region has 14 residues. The CDR3 here is CAWDSGVTKNIQYF. The CDR3 coding sequence is TGTGCCTGGGATAGCGGCGTAACCAAAAACATTCAGTACTTC. Using reference TRBV30 and TRBJ2-4 for the parts outside the CDR3, the full variable domain is SQTIHQWPATLVQPVGSPLSLECTVEGTSNPNLYWYRQAAGRGLQLLFYSVGIGQISSEVPQNLSASRPQDRQFILSSKKLLLSDSGFYLCAWDSGVTKNIQYFGAGTRLSVL.

The chain combines TRBV9 with TRBJ1-1, with D possibly TRBD1 on 5 matching bases. Per germline, CDR1 SGDLS and CDR2 YYNGEE. V lost 0 bases, J lost 3 bases, and 12 bases lay in between. This CDR3 region has 15 residues. The CDR3 here is CASSVGGGGDTEAFF. The DNA for the CDR3 is TGTGCCAGCAGCGTAGGTGGGGGAGGGGACACTGAAGCTTTCTTT. Using reference TRBV9 and TRBJ1-1 for the parts outside the CDR3, the full variable domain is DSGVTQTPKHLITATGQRVTLRCSPRSGDLSVYWYQQSLDQGLQFLIQYYNGEERAKGNILERFSAQQFPDLHSELNLSSLELGDSALYFCASSVGGGGDTEAFFGQGTRLTVV.

The V gene is TRBV7-6, the J gene TRBJ1-1; 9 bases fit TRBD1. V dropped 1 base and J dropped 11; count of bases not matched to a gene: 8. The CDR3 has 14 amino acids. Germline V gene data show CDR1 as SGHVS and CDR2 as FNYEAQ. The CDR3 here is CASSLEAQGAGAFF. The CDR3 DNA reads TGTGCCAGCAGCTTAGAAGCACAGGGGGCTGGGGCTTTCTTT.

The CDR3 coding sequence is TGTGCCAGCAGCGTCGGGGGACCTGCAGATACGCAGTATTTT. This gives the protein CASSVGGPADTQYF. The V and J genes are TRBV9 and TRBJ2-3; D is perhaps TRBD2 (6 bases). V lost 2 bases and J 4 bases, leaving 11 bases between the germline ends. This CDR3 has 14 amino acids. Germline V CDR1 and CDR2: SGDLS, YYNGEE.

The chain combines TRBV18 with TRBJ2-3; the match to TRBD1 covers 8 bases. With 3 bases clipped from V and 7 bases from J, the junction kept 6 bases outside the gene matches. Germline CDR1 reads KGHSH; CDR2 reads LQKENI. The CDR3 contains 14 residues. The chain's CDR3 is CASSPNGQGNTQYF. CDR3 bases: TGTGCCAGCTCACCGAACGGACAGGGCAATACGCAGTATTTT. Combining the CDR3 with reference TRBV18 and TRBJ2-3 gives the whole variable domain NAGVMQNPRHLVRRRGQEARLRCSPMKGHSHVYWYRQLPEEGLKFMVYLQKENIIDESGMPKERFSAEFPKEGPSILRIQQVVRGDSAAYFCASSPNGQGNTQYFGPGTRLTVL.

This chain joins TRBV3-1 (or the pseudogene TRBV3-2) and TRBJ1-5, with a weak D call TRBD1 (5 bases). Trimming stripped 0 bases from V and 9 bases from J, with 15 bases between. CDR1 and CDR2 (germline): LGHDT, YNNKEL (reference sequence). This CDR3 has 15 residues. CDR3 DNA sequence: TGTGCCAGCAGCCAAGATCTGGGGGGGGGAGGGCCCCAGCATTTT. Its protein product is CASSQDLGGGGPQHF.

The CDR3 coding sequence is TGTGCTAGTGGTTTGACCCCGGACGGGCGGGGAGTGCAGGGTGAGCAGTTCTTC. Translation: CASGLTPDGRGVQGEQFF. The chain uses TRBV12-5 and TRBJ2-1; D perhaps matches TRBD2 (6 bases). The CDR3 has 18 residues. Between the trimmed V and J ends, which lost 2 bases and 9 bases, there was a span of 26 bases. Germline values: CDR1 LGHNT, CDR2 FRNRAP.

This chain connects TRBV6-6 to TRBJ1-1, with unresolved D. The germline CDR1 and CDR2 sequences are MNHNY and SVGAGI (reference sequence). The length of the CDR3 is 12 residues. Trimming cost V 0 bases and J 6 bases, with 5 bases left between them. In DNA, the CDR3 is TGTGCCAGCAGTTACTCCGCGGCTGAAGCTTTCTTT. Residues: CASSYSAAEAFF.

CDR3 in amino acids: CASSSGTASYEQYF. The CDR3 DNA follows: TGCGCCAGCAGCTCCGGGACAGCCTCCTACGAGCAGTACTTC. V usage is TRBV5-1 and J usage is TRBJ2-7; 7 nucleotides match TRBD1. Losses at the gene ends were 3 bases for V and 0 bases for J; bases not matched to a gene: 3. The CDR3 is 14 amino acids. CDR1 and CDR2 from the germline V gene are SGHRS and YFSETQ.

The rearrangement uses TRBV2 and TRBJ2-5; 7 positions agree with TRBD1. The CDR3 totals 14 residues. Germline trimming cut 3 bases from V and 5 bases from J; bases unmatched to any gene: 6. Germline-derived CDR1 and CDR2 are SNHLY and FYNNEI. This chain's CDR3 is CASSDRTTGETQYF. CDR3 in DNA: TGTGCCAGCAGTGACCGGACGACAGGGGAGACCCAGTACTTC. The whole variable domain, remainder taken from reference TRBV2 and TRBJ2-5, is EPEVTQTPSHQVTQMGQEVILRCVPISNHLYFYWYRQILGQKVEFLVSFYNNEISEKSEIFDDQFSVERPDGSNFTLKIRSTKLEDSAMYFCASSDRTTGETQYFGPGTRLLVL.

The chain is built from TRBV5-1 and TRBJ2-5; TRBD1 aligns across 7 bases. CDR3 length: 13 amino acids. V was pared by 5 bases and J by 3 bases, with 4 bases of the junction left unmatched. Per the germline V gene, CDR1 is SGHRS and CDR2 is YFSETQ. CDR3 sequence reads: CASRGGTEETQYF. For the CDR3, the DNA is TGCGCCAGCAGGGGTGGGACAGAAGAGACCCAGTACTTC. The full variable domain, with the rest looked up from reference TRBV5-1 and TRBJ2-5, is KAGVTQTPRYLIKTRGQQVTLSCSPISGHRSVSWYQQTPGQGLQFLFEYFSETQRNKGNFPGRFSGRQFSNSRSEMNVSTLELGDSALYLCASRGGTEETQYFGPGTRLLVL.

There are a few counts of this clone. The gene calls are TRBV2 and TRBJ2-2; D unclear. Germline-derived CDR1 and CDR2 are SNHLY and FYNNEI. This CDR3 comprises 13 residues. Trimming pared 4 bases from V and 5 bases from J, leaving 8 bases between. The CDR3 here is CASSGGLTGELFF. CDR3 DNA: TGTGCCAGCAGTGGAGGCCTGACCGGGGAGCTGTTTTTT.

The J gene is TRBJ2-1, the V gene TRBV6-5; D not certain. Trimming took 8 bases from V and 0 from J, leaving 5 bases between them. Germline CDR1 and CDR2: MNHEY and SVGAGI. There are 12 residues in the CDR3. In DNA form, the CDR3 reads TGTGCCAGCTACAGCTCCTACAATGAGCAGTTCTTC. This gives the protein CASYSSYNEQFF.

The rearrangement links TRBV5-1 to TRBJ1-1; no firm D call. The CDR3 covers 11 residues. Germline lookup yields CDR1 SGHRS and CDR2 YFSETQ. Trimming cost V 3 bases and J 6 bases, with 6 bases left between them. The CDR3 DNA reads as TGCGCCAGCAGCTCTACAGCTGAAGCTTTCTTT. Translating it yields CASSSTAEAFF.

This chain joins TRBV18 and TRBJ2-7; D uncertain. The CDR3 covers 14 residues. The V gene lost 4 bases and the J gene lost 4 bases, with 14 bases spanning the gap. CDR1 is KGHSH and CDR2 is LQKENI in the germline V gene. The CDR3 DNA reads TGTGCCAGCTCACGCACAGCAGGTGAATACGAGCAGTACTTC. This sequence encodes CASSRTAGEYEQYF.

V and J are TRBV9 and TRBJ2-2; D is perhaps TRBD1 (5 bases). The V and J ends lost 8 bases and 6 bases respectively, with 14 bases between them. This CDR3 spans 13 amino acids. Germline V gene sequence: CDR1 SGDLS, CDR2 YYNGEE. The CDR3 spells CASGLGVAGELFF. The DNA for the CDR3 is TGTGCCAGTGGGCTAGGGGTGGCCGGGGAGCTGTTTTTT.

The CDR3: CASSSSGTSGYEQYF. The CDR3 DNA reads TGTGCCAGCAGTTCCTCCGGGACTAGCGGCTACGAGCAGTACTTC. The chain carries TRBV7-3 and TRBJ2-7; 11 nucleotides match TRBD2. Per germline, CDR1 SGHTA and CDR2 FQGTGA. Unmatched junction bases numbered 7, after V lost 6 bases and J lost 3 bases. This CDR3 comprises 15 residues.

In regard to this clone: It is unclear where the CDR3 begins or ends on the DNA, so no DNA is shown, and the CDR3 is as TCRdb lists it. The gene calls are TRBV11-2 and TRBJ2-3; the table's D call TRBD1 went unverified against the DNA. Germline V gene data show CDR1 as SGHAT and CDR2 as FQNNGV. 17 amino acids form the CDR3, both terminal residues included. The CDR3: CASSFGQGPSSTDTQYF.

The genes are TRBV28 and TRBJ1-3; TRBD1 matches 8 bases. CDR3 size: 15 residues. The V gene's germline CDR1 is MDHEN and CDR2 SYDVKM. The V gene end was trimmed by 6 bases and the J gene end by 4 bases; junction bases not matched to a gene: 8. The CDR3 region has the DNA TGTGCCAGCAGCACGCCCGGACAGGGAGGAAACACCATATATTTT. It encodes CASSTPGQGGNTIYF.